This T cell receptor (beta chain) was profiled in a study of blood T cell repertoires in COVID-19. The wider study: The United States, Italy and Spain were the sources of the acute and convalescent COVID-19 samples. PBMCs, B-cell-depleted T cells, or T cells provided the cDNA or gDNA that made up the material.

Source study methods: Estimation of nucleated cell counts relied on the amplification of reference gene primers. Sequencing used immunoSEQ multiplex PCR; TCRdb keeps in-frame clones, though not all of them. Clone size and V and J calls were adopted from that table, with D and trimming inferred from the DNA. The sample holds approximately 300,000 clones, roughly 90% seen once. CDR3 length equals 14 residues. From germline, CDR1 is LGHDT and CDR2 YNNKEL (reference sequence). V shed 0 bases and J shed 3 bases, with 9 bases lying between them. This clonotype was obtained from a woman aged 45-59 years with active or convalescent COVID-19. V and J are TRBV3-1 (or the pseudogene TRBV3-2) and TRBJ2-7; a weak D match, TRBD2 (5 bases). What was sequenced was peripheral blood. The CDR3 DNA is TGTGCCAGCAGCCAAGATATCGGGGTCTACGAGCAGTACTTC. Protein sequence: CASSQDIGVYEQYF.